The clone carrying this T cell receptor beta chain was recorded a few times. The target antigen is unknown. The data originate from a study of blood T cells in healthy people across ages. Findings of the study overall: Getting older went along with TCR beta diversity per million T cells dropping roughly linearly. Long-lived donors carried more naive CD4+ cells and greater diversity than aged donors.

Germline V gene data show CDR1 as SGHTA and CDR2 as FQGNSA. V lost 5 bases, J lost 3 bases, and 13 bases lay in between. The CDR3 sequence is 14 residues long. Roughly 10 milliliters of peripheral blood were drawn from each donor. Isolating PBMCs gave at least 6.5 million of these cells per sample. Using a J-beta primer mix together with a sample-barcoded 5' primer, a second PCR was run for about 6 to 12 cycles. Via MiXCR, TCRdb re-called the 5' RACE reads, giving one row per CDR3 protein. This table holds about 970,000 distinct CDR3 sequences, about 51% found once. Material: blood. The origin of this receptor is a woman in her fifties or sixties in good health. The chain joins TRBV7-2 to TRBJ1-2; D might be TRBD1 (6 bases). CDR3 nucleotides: TGTGCCAGCAGCCCGGACAGTTTTGACTATGGCTACACCTTC. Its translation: CASSPDSFDYGYTF.